This TCR beta chain was identified in a study of T cells in Graves' hyperthyroidism and ophthalmopathy (dated by TCRdb to between 2018 and 2021). For the wider study: Peripheral blood samples were taken at initial diagnosis, before any treatment was given. A discovery cohort of approximately 97 patients, roughly 45 with Graves' ophthalmopathy and approximately 57 with stable Graves' hyperthyroidism, was used to find distinguishing TCR V-J signatures. Following sampling, methimazole starting at 30 mg daily was given to hyperthyroidism patients, and high-dose intravenous methylprednisolone was given to ophthalmopathy patients. Whether ophthalmopathy could be predicted prospectively was tested in an independent validation cohort made up of 18 to 20 hyperthyroidism patients plus 17 patients who later progressed to ophthalmopathy. The roughly 100 discovery patients were randomly divided into training and test sets at a 7:3 ratio. The paper describes TCR Vbeta CDR3 sequencing of 135 peripheral blood samples, made up of fewer than 50 ophthalmopathy patients, roughly 80 hyperthyroidism patients and 17 progressor patients. The study also compared thyroid tissue and blood T-cell repertoires from 6 or 7 Graves' hyperthyroidism patients. What the authors observed across the whole study: Ophthalmopathy was separated from stable hyperthyroidism by a 13 V-J signature model, with approximately 86% sensitivity and approximately 81% specificity obtained in cross-validation and 80%/75% obtained in testing. Most expanded thyroid clonotypes (frequency above 0.001) were also detected in blood, a finding suggesting that blood repertoires may reflect thyroid immune responses. No statistical method was used to fix the sample size in advance, and group allocation was not hidden from the investigators. During validation, the model predicted progression to ophthalmopathy a median of around 6 months ahead of onset, with roughly 65% sensitivity and 72.22% specificity.

CDR1 MDHEN and CDR2 SYDVKM are derived from the germline V gene. The germline ends are 13 bases apart after V is trimmed by 4 bases and J by 4 bases. Taken from cysteine to phenylalanine, the CDR3 has 15 residues. The retained sequence is limited to the CDR3, 45 bases, with the frame set at the first base. The TCR beta CDR3 regions were amplified from RNA transcripts. A first-round RT-PCR of the TCR CDR3 used the HTBI primer set with the Qiagen OneStep RT-PCR kit. The libraries were constructed in a second round of multiplex PCR and then size-selected and purified. Libraries were sequenced paired-end with 100 bp reads on an Illumina HiSeq2000. From the authors' description of their analysis: Raw data were processed with SOAPnuke, discarding reads with adapters, uncalled bases, mean Phred below 15, or no exact constant-primer or identifier match. COPE v1.2.5 was used to merge high-quality paired reads, and clonotypes were defined as unique nucleotide sequences. Clonotypes were aligned to IMGT TRBV, TRBD and TRBJ reference segments using MiTCR v1.1. Only V-J combinations with frequency above 0.0001, covering about 99% of repertoires, were analysed. A TCS score was defined as the ratio between F50 (clonal expansion) and ExV (chaos), using BLOSUM62-based TCRdist between CDR3 peptides within each V-J. Welch's t-statistics and random forest reduced fewer than 550 V-J features to 13, which were used in a naive Bayes classifier (R e1071). TCRdb redid the processing of the public reads, applying fastp at Q25 and MiXCR, and retained in-frame beta chains. Identical CDR3 proteins give one entry, which carries the most common genes and DNA. TCRdb's processing, not the authors', yielded these V and J calls. The sample yields 300,000 to 450,000 distinct CDR3 sequences; 14% were counted once. About 20% of the sample is held by the ten biggest clonotypes.

This clonotype was observed many times. It has no known antigen specificity. Base qualities are not at hand, and no much larger clone is one base apart. Moderately to severely active disease, a Clinical Activity Score of at least 3, a NOSPECS grade of at least 4, and a duration under 3 months were present in ophthalmopathy patients. Patients with uncontrolled infections, other autoimmune diseases, pregnancy or lactation were excluded. Clinical symptoms, serum thyroxine and TRAb, thyroid ultrasound, and orbital computed tomography formed the basis for the diagnoses. PBMCs were separated from 7.5 to 10 ml of fresh peripheral blood using Ficoll-Paque density gradient centrifugation. Total RNA was extracted using Trizol reagent, and RNA quality was assessed on an Agilent 2100 Bioanalyzer.

Sequenced material: blood. The receptor was derived from a woman in her 30s with Graves' ophthalmopathy. This chain joins TRBV28 to TRBJ2-2, and possibly TRBD1, on 6 matching bases. The encoded CDR3 is CASSYTLGATGELFF. Read as DNA, the sequence is TGTGCCAGCAGTTATACATTGGGGGCCACCGGGGAGCTGTTTTTT.